This T cell receptor beta chain was sequenced in a study of preoperative IRX-2 immunotherapy in early breast cancer. Clones were sequenced by immunoSEQ multiplex PCR, and TCRdb holds only the in-frame ones, with some missing. The sample includes 32,000 or so clones, around 86% of them seen just once. Treatment here: preoperative locoregional IRX-2 cytokine immunotherapy. This phase Ib study tested locoregional IRX-2 cytokine immunotherapy given before surgery. Germline lookup yields CDR1 KGHSH and CDR2 LQKENI. The CDR3 spans 12 residues. J was trimmed by 7 bases and V by 5 bases; bases with no gene match: 2.

The specimen comprised lymph node tissue, sampled from a patient treated with IRX-2 immunotherapy. The chain joins TRBV18 to TRBJ2-4; 7 positions agree with TRBD1. This clonotype was sampled from a human donor with breast cancer. CDR3 protein: CASSEGANIQYF. The CDR3 DNA sequence: TGTGCCAGCTCAGAGGGGGCCAACATTCAGTACTTC.